The sequence of this TCR beta chain was determined in a study of blood T cell repertoires in COVID-19. How the authors handled the data: Researchers report that nucleated cell counts were estimated from reference gene primer amplification. The assay was immunoSEQ multiplex PCR, and TCRdb's table has in-frame clones only and misses some. V, J and clone size were drawn from that table, and D and trimming were deduced from the DNA. The sample contains just under 150,000 clones, 70% to 90% of which appear only once. Germline values: CDR1 LGHNA, CDR2 YNFKEQ. The V gene end was trimmed by 0 bases and the J gene end by 2 bases; junction bases not matched to a gene: 7. The length of the CDR3 is 17 residues.

The sample taken for sequencing was peripheral blood. This clonotype was obtained from a human donor with acute or convalescent COVID-19. The donor label of this sample is uncertain. The chain couples TRBV4-2 to TRBJ2-7; 10 bases are shared with TRBD2. CDR3 protein: CASSQDLTSGAPYEQYF. CDR3 bases: TGTGCCAGCAGCCAAGATCTAACTAGCGGGGCACCCTACGAGCAGTACTTC.